These 30 T cell receptor beta chains were all obtained from the same sample, sequenced in a study of neurological immune-mediated disorders. Via MiXCR, TCRdb re-called the 5' RACE reads, giving one row per CDR3 protein. Among more than 70,000 distinct CDR3 sequences listed, 10% were seen once. The sample was PBMCs. These TCRs come from a man aged 40-55 years in good health.

This clonotype occurred many times. The gene calls are TRBV5-6 and TRBJ2-4; 7 bases are a match to TRBD1. This CDR3 is built from 16 residues. The germline CDR1 and CDR2 sequences are SGHDT and YYEEEE. V lost 6 bases, J lost 1 base, and 10 bases stayed unmatched. The DNA for the CDR3 is TGTGCCAGCACCCACGGGGAACAGGGGGCCAAAAACATTCAGTACTTC. Protein: CASTHGEQGAKNIQYF. Full variable domain (rest looked up from reference TRBV5-6 and TRBJ2-4): DAGVTQSPTHLIKTRGQQVTLRCSPKSGHDTVSWYQQALGQGPQFIFQYYEEEERQRGNFPDRFSGHQFPNYSSELNVNALLLGDSALYLCASTHGEQGAKNIQYFGAGTRLSVL.

This clonotype was counted at least ten times. The V and J genes are TRBV5-5 and TRBJ2-5; tentatively, D is TRBD1 or TRBD2 (5 bases each). Trimming left V 1 base short and J 3 bases short, with 7 bases between. CDR3 length equals 13 residues. Germline CDR1 and CDR2: SGHKS and YYEKEE (reference sequence). CDR3 coding DNA: TGTGCCAGCAGCTTGTGGGGGAAAGAGACCCAGTACTTC. Its translation is CASSLWGKETQYF.

This clonotype was picked up many times. The chain is built from TRBV6-5 and TRBJ2-1; 8 bases fit TRBD2. The CDR3 extends over 14 amino acids. Losses at the gene ends were 6 bases for V and 8 bases for J; bases not matched to a gene: 9. The germline V gene encodes CDR1 MNHEY and CDR2 SVGAGI. The CDR3 DNA is TGTGCCAGCAGGTTGCGGGGGGCGCTGGATGAGCAGTTCTTC. It codes for CASRLRGALDEQFF.

In its sample, this clonotype was seen many times. This sequence joins TRBV9 and TRBJ1-2; possible D gene TRBD1, 6 bases. The germline V gene has CDR1 SGDLS and CDR2 YYNGEE. The CDR3 spans 15 residues. V shed 0 bases and J shed 5 bases, with 14 bases lying between them. Here the CDR3 reads CASSVAPGQGYGYTF. The CDR3 DNA sequence: TGTGCCAGCAGCGTAGCCCCTGGGCAGGGGTATGGCTACACCTTC.

The chain joins TRBV7-2 to TRBJ2-7; D call uncertain. The CDR3 is 15 amino acids. Germline V gives CDR1 SGHTA, CDR2 FQGNSA. V gave up 3 bases and J gave up 0 bases, with 12 bases separating them. Here the CDR3 reads CASSFSIFSSYEQYF. DNA of the CDR3: TGTGCCAGCAGCTTCAGTATCTTTAGCTCCTACGAGCAGTACTTC.

At least ten counts were recorded for this clonotype. This chain links TRBV5-1 with TRBJ1-3, with 7 positions matching TRBD1. The CDR3 runs 18 residues. Per germline, CDR1 SGHRS and CDR2 YFSETQ. The ends lost 0 bases at V and 0 bases at J; junction bases unmatched: 9. Here the CDR3 reads CASSLAPGQTFSGNTIYF. The CDR3 bases are TGCGCCAGCAGCTTGGCGCCGGGACAGACCTTCTCTGGAAACACCATATATTTT.

This clonotype was detected ten times or more. The V gene is TRBV5-1, the J gene TRBJ2-7, with 8 bases identical to TRBD1. The CDR3 is 14 residues long. Unmatched junction bases numbered 6, after V lost 4 bases and J lost 3 bases. Looked up from germline, CDR1 is SGHRS and CDR2 is YFSETQ. CDR3 protein: CASSPDRAFYEQYF. In nucleotides, the CDR3 is TGCGCCAGCAGCCCGGACAGGGCCTTCTACGAGCAGTACTTC.

This clonotype was seen at least ten times. This chain connects TRBV2 to TRBJ2-1; D might be TRBD1 (5 bases). This CDR3 is built from 14 residues. Trimming took off 4 bases at V and 2 bases at J, with 9 bases between the two ends. Germline CDR1 and CDR2: SNHLY and FYNNEI. The CDR3 sequence: CASSGTPPYNEQFF. The CDR3 bases are TGTGCCAGCAGTGGGACACCACCCTACAATGAGCAGTTCTTC.

This clonotype was detected many times. The chain employs TRBV6-6 and TRBJ1-3; perhaps TRBD1 as D (5 bases). V shed 4 bases and J shed 0 bases, with 10 bases lying between them. The germline V gene has CDR1 MNHNY and CDR2 SVGAGI (reference sequence). This CDR3 contains 15 residues. The CDR3 sequence is CASSSGISSGNTIYF. The DNA for the CDR3 is TGTGCCAGCAGTTCAGGGATCTCCTCTGGAAACACCATATATTTT.

This clonotype was detected many times. The chain links TRBV7-2 to TRBJ2-3; 7 bases are a match to TRBD1. The CDR3 is made up of 13 amino acids. The ends lost 7 bases at V and 5 bases at J; junction bases unmatched: 6. The germline V gene has CDR1 SGHTA and CDR2 FQGNSA. CDR3 DNA: TGTGCCAGCACCCCTTCAGGGGGAGATACGCAGTATTTT. As protein: CASTPSGGDTQYF.

This clonotype was found many times. The chain carries TRBV10-3 and TRBJ1-2; D gene unclear. V shed 11 bases and J shed 1 base, with 20 bases lying between them. The germline V gene encodes CDR1 ENHRY and CDR2 SYGVKD. CDR3 length equals 15 residues. The CDR3 DNA reads as TGTGCCGCTTTCCCGGGAGACTTCCATAACTATGGCTACACCTTC. Translation: CAAFPGDFHNYGYTF.

This clonotype was seen repeatedly, ten times or more. V usage is TRBV7-2 and J usage is TRBJ2-3, with D hard to call. The CDR3 length is 15 residues. The germline V gene encodes CDR1 SGHTA and CDR2 FQGNSA. The V end was cut by 5 bases, the J end by 2 bases, with 14 bases between. The CDR3 region is CASSALVRLTDTQYF. The CDR3 DNA reads TGTGCCAGCAGCGCCTTAGTAAGACTCACAGATACGCAGTATTTT.

At least ten counts were recorded for this clonotype. The rearrangement joins TRBV15 to TRBJ2-7; possible D gene TRBD2, 5 bases. The CDR3 covers 14 residues. The V end was cut by 0 bases, the J end by 3 bases, with 9 bases between. The germline V gene encodes CDR1 LNHNV and CDR2 YYDKDF (reference sequence). CDR3: CATSRDFGDYEQYF. The CDR3 nucleotides are TGTGCCACCAGCAGAGATTTCGGGGACTACGAGCAGTACTTC. Variable domain in full (rest from reference TRBV15 and TRBJ2-7): DAMVIQNPRYQVTQFGKPVTLSCSQTLNHNVMYWYQQKSSQAPKLLFHYYDKDFNNEADTPDNFQSRRPNTSFCFLDIRSPGLGDTAMYLCATSRDFGDYEQYFGPGTRLTVT.

This clonotype showed up many times. J is TRBJ2-1 and V is TRBV5-1; D is perhaps TRBD1 (5 bases). The CDR3 runs 13 residues. Germline lookup yields CDR1 SGHRS and CDR2 YFSETQ. V lost 2 bases, J lost 12 bases, and 15 bases lay in between. CDR3: CASSFEGEGLQFF. CDR3 DNA: TGCGCCAGCAGCTTTGAAGGGGAAGGGCTGCAGTTCTTC. Complete variable domain (other parts from reference TRBV5-1 and TRBJ2-1): KAGVTQTPRYLIKTRGQQVTLSCSPISGHRSVSWYQQTPGQGLQFLFEYFSETQRNKGNFPGRFSGRQFSNSRSEMNVSTLELGDSALYLCASSFEGEGLQFFGPGTRLTVL.

This clonotype showed up many times. The V and J genes are TRBV9 and TRBJ1-2; D uncertain. From germline, CDR1 is SGDLS and CDR2 YYNGEE. Trimming took 0 bases from V and 7 from J, leaving 10 bases between them. The CDR3 is 13 amino acids. The chain's CDR3 is CASSVGVQSGYTF. In DNA form, the CDR3 reads TGTGCCAGCAGCGTAGGTGTACAGAGTGGCTACACCTTC.

This clonotype was counted many times. This chain joins TRBV5-1 and TRBJ2-1, with 11 bases lining up with TRBD2. The V gene's germline CDR1 is SGHRS and CDR2 YFSETQ. V lost 4 bases, J lost 9 bases, and 9 bases stayed unmatched. The CDR3 has 15 residues. The CDR3 here is CASSATSGGEGEQFF. In DNA form, the CDR3 reads TGCGCCAGCAGCGCAACTAGCGGGGGCGAGGGTGAGCAGTTCTTC.

This clonotype was seen a few times. This chain joins TRBV18 and TRBJ2-1; possibly TRBD2 for D (5 bases). The CDR3 is 14 amino acids. The ends were cut back, 2 bases at V and 8 bases at J, with 13 bases in the middle. Germline CDR1 KGHSH, CDR2 LQKENI. CDR3 DNA sequence: TGTGCCAGCTCACCAATGACTATTCGGGATGAGCAGTTCTTC. Translating it yields CASSPMTIRDEQFF. The full variable domain, rest sourced from reference TRBV18 and TRBJ2-1, is NAGVMQNPRHLVRRRGQEARLRCSPMKGHSHVYWYRQLPEEGLKFMVYLQKENIIDESGMPKERFSAEFPKEGPSILRIQQVVRGDSAAYFCASSPMTIRDEQFFGPGTRLTVL.

On this clonotype: A much larger clone sits a single nucleotide away, making a read error possible. V and J are TRBV5-1 and TRBJ2-3; D is perhaps TRBD2 (6 bases). Germline CDR1 SGHRS, CDR2 YFSETQ. Deletions cut 5 bases from V and 1 base from J, with 11 bases between. CDR3 size: 14 residues. DNA of the CDR3: TGCGCCAGCAGTGAGGAGGGCGGCACAGATACGCAGTATTTT. Translation: CASSEEGGTDTQYF.

Comment on this clonotype: Being one base from a much bigger clone, this may be a read error. The chain carries TRBV20-1 and TRBJ1-1, with D uncertain. The CDR3 has 14 amino acids. In germline, CDR1 is DFQATT, CDR2 SNEGSKA (reference sequence). The CDR3 reads CSARVPPTNTEALF. CDR3 nucleotides: TGCAGTGCTAGAGTGCCCCCAACGAACACTGAAGCTTTATTT.

This clonotype was counted at least ten times. This chain uses TRBV15 with TRBJ2-3; 11 positions match TRBD1. The CDR3 length is 14 residues. Germline V lookup: CDR1 LNHNV, CDR2 YYDKDF (reference sequence). Trimming cost V 4 bases and J 4 bases; bases outside gene matches: 1. The CDR3 coding sequence is TGTGCCACCAGCAAGGGACAGGGGGCAGATACGCAGTATTTT. It encodes CATSKGQGADTQYF.

This clonotype was seen only a few times. J is TRBJ1-2 and V is TRBV6-5, with D perhaps matching TRBD1 (5 bases). The CDR3 loop spans 12 amino acids. The V gene lost 5 bases and the J gene lost 2 bases, with 6 bases spanning the gap. Germline V gene data show CDR1 as MNHEY and CDR2 as SVGAGI. The CDR3 DNA follows: TGTGCCAGCAGTCGACAGAACTATGGCTACACCTTC. It encodes CASSRQNYGYTF.

This clonotype was detected many times. The rearrangement links TRBV5-6 to TRBJ1-5; D uncertain. This CDR3 has 15 amino acids. The V end was cut by 0 bases, the J end by 1 base, with 8 bases between. Germline CDR1 reads SGHDT; CDR2 reads YYEEEE. DNA for the CDR3: TGTGCCAGCAGCTTGGGTGGAATGAGCAATCAGCCCCAGCATTTT. Protein product: CASSLGGMSNQPQHF.

As for this clonotype: Compared with germline, one end of the junction differs, possibly owing to a read error. The chain is built from TRBV5-1 and TRBJ1-1, with TRBD1 identical over 9 bases. The CDR3 sequence is 16 residues long. Germline loops: CDR1 SGHRS, CDR2 YFSETQ. CDR3 loop: CASSGGDREADTEALF. The CDR3 DNA reads as TGCGCCAGCAGCGGGGGGGACAGGGAAGCGGACACTGAAGCTTTATTT.

This clonotype was counted many times. The CDR3 coding sequence is TGTGCCAGCAGTCTCAGTGCTAACTATGGCTACACCTTC. Residues: CASSLSANYGYTF. The chain joins TRBV11-2 to TRBJ1-2; D is uncertain. Germline V gene sequence: CDR1 SGHAT, CDR2 FQNNGV. The CDR3 is made up of 13 amino acids. Trimming took off 6 bases at V and 0 bases at J, with 8 bases between the two ends.

On this clonotype itself: Because the CDR3's place on the DNA is in doubt, the DNA is left out and the CDR3 is given as listed by TCRdb. This rearrangement joins TRBV7-3 to TRBJ2-1; the table gives TRBD1 as D, unverified against the DNA. CDR1 and CDR2 from the germline V gene are SGHTA and FQGTGA. The CDR3 extends over 23 residues, inclusive of both ends. The CDR3 protein is CASSFYICSARAVGKSSYNEQFF.

Turning to this clonotype: At one of its ends the junction is not consistent with the germline gene, which may arise from a read error. J is TRBJ2-1 and V is TRBV20-1; 11 nucleotides agree with TRBD2. The germline V gene encodes CDR1 DFQATT and CDR2 SNEGSKA (reference sequence). There are 19 residues in the CDR3. The chain's CDR3 is CSARDPGLAGPSAYNEQFF. The DNA for the CDR3 is TGCAGTGCCAGAGACCCTGGACTAGCGGGCCCGTCGGCCTACAATGAGCAGTTCTTC.

This clonotype came up many times. The V and J genes are TRBV6-1 and TRBJ1-5; D perhaps matches TRBD1 (6 bases). CDR1 and CDR2 from the germline V gene are MNHNS and SASEGT. Trimming shortened V by 2 bases and J by 0 bases, and 14 bases separated the two germline ends. The CDR3 covers 17 residues. This CDR3 reads CASSEPPDRLSNQPQHF. The CDR3 DNA sequence: TGTGCCAGCAGTGAACCCCCTGACAGGCTTAGCAATCAGCCCCAGCATTTT.

This clonotype was found many times. V is TRBV20-1 and J is TRBJ2-7; TRBD2 matches 12 bases. In germline, CDR1 is DFQATT, CDR2 SNEGSKA (reference sequence). Trimming took 8 bases from V and 4 from J; bases not matched to a gene: 6. The CDR3 sequence is 13 residues long. For the CDR3, the DNA is TGCAGTTCGACTAGCGGGGGTCAATACGAGCAGTACTTC. Amino acid sequence: CSSTSGGQYEQYF.

The sample holds many counts of this clonotype. CDR3 DNA: TGTGCCAGCAGCTTGGTACGCGCCGGGGGATCACCCCTCCACTTT. It codes for CASSLVRAGGSPLHF. J is TRBJ1-6 and V is TRBV5-6; a weak D match, TRBD1 (5 bases). Trimming left V 0 bases short and J 10 bases short, with 14 bases between. This CDR3 region has 15 residues. Germline values: CDR1 SGHDT, CDR2 YYEEEE.

The rearrangement uses TRBV7-9 and TRBJ1-1; D gene uncertain. From germline, CDR1 is SEHNR and CDR2 FQNEAQ (reference sequence). The V and J ends lost 1 base and 6 bases respectively, with 9 bases between them. CDR3 size: 13 residues. CDR3: CASSLGGGSEAFF. Here the CDR3 DNA reads TGTGCCAGCAGCTTAGGAGGTGGATCTGAAGCTTTCTTT.